Described below is a single TCR beta chain sequence and its context. Its specificity is unknown. In each sample, at least 7 million PBMCs were isolated. Germline V lookup: CDR1 DFQATT, CDR2 SNEGSKA (reference sequence). The V gene lost 4 bases and the J gene lost 2 bases, with 12 bases spanning the gap. CDR3 size: 13 residues. The data were obtained in a study of blood T cells in healthy people across ages. Notes on the study in general: A roughly linear age-dependent decrease characterized TCR beta diversity per million T cells. The study found more naive CD4+ cells and higher diversity in long-lived than aged donors. What prevented conclusive comparison of naive and antigen-experienced cells was that PBMCs were unsorted.

Next came a second PCR, run for about 7 to 12 cycles, which used a sample-barcoded 5' primer along with a J-beta primer mix. TCRdb re-analysed the 5' RACE reads in MiXCR, keeping a single row per CDR3 protein. Of about 1.4 million distinct CDR3 sequences detected, almost 60% appear once; the ten largest clones hold over 5%. The sequencing input was blood. This receptor was taken from a young man in good health. The rearrangement uses TRBV20-1 and TRBJ2-7; D is unclear. CDR3 residues: CSATHQTTYEQYF. CDR3 DNA sequence: TGCAGTGCTACCCATCAAACAACCTACGAGCAGTACTTC.